The 21 T cell receptor beta chains below all came from one sample that was sequenced in a study of shared clonotypes between healthy human individuals. Assay: immunoSEQ multiplex PCR; the TCRdb copy retains only in-frame clones and omits some. Among 1,100,000 or so clones listed, 75% to 85% were seen once. The sequenced material came from memory CD4+ T cells from PBMCs. Regarding subset: CD45RA-negative fraction. These receptors originate from a man aged 18 to 29 in good health. Some clones in this sample may be carry-over from other donors' samples.

CDR3 nucleotides: TGTGCCAGCAGTGAATTTTTGTCAGGCCGGGGAAACACCATATATTTT. Amino acid sequence: CASSEFLSGRGNTIYF. The V call is TRBV6-1, the J call TRBJ1-3, with D unresolved. CDR1 is MNHNS and CDR2 is SASEGT in the germline V gene. V shed 2 bases and J shed 4 bases, with 15 bases lying between them. This CDR3 is 16 amino acids long.

The chain joins TRBV11-1 to TRBJ1-1; 7 nucleotides match TRBD1. Germline values: CDR1 SGHAT, CDR2 FQDESV (reference sequence). The CDR3 is 15 amino acids. Unmatched junction bases numbered 10, after V lost 5 bases and J lost 4 bases. The CDR3 DNA reads TGTGCCAGCAGCACCTGGACAGGAGGGTTCACTGAAGCTTTCTTT. It encodes CASSTWTGGFTEAFF.

V and J are TRBV29-1 and TRBJ1-4; maybe TRBD1 (5 bases). The V gene lost 4 bases and the J gene lost 13 bases, with 22 bases spanning the gap. The CDR3 totals 14 residues. Germline V gene sequence: CDR1 SQVTM, CDR2 ANQGSEA. The CDR3 region is CSVGGTKGPNGLFF. DNA for the CDR3: TGCAGCGTTGGGGGGACCAAAGGCCCGAATGGACTGTTTTTT.

The chain employs TRBV7-2 and TRBJ2-1; D perhaps matches TRBD2 (6 bases). Trimming cost V 10 bases and J 0 bases, with 13 bases left between them. Germline V gene sequence: CDR1 SGHTA, CDR2 FQGNSA. This CDR3 is 14 amino acids long. CDR3 in DNA: TGTGCCACGAGCGGGTTAAGCTCCTACAATGAGCAGTTCTTC. Amino acid sequence: CATSGLSSYNEQFF.

This sequence joins TRBV2 and TRBJ2-5, with D maybe TRBD2 (7 bases). The CDR3 totals 13 residues. Germline V gives CDR1 SNHLY, CDR2 FYNNEI. V lost 8 bases and J lost 9, with 19 bases in between. DNA for the CDR3: TGTGCCAGCGGGAGGGGGTCCTACGAGGCCCAGTACTTC. The encoded protein is CASGRGSYEAQYF.

The chain recombines TRBV7-9 with TRBJ2-3, with unresolved D. With 3 bases removed from V and 6 bases from J, the gap between germline ends came to 16 bases. This CDR3 is 15 amino acids long. Germline lookup yields CDR1 SEHNR and CDR2 FQNEAQ (reference sequence). The CDR3 spells CASSFMGSLADTQYF. The CDR3 bases are TGTGCCAGCAGCTTTATGGGATCCCTGGCGGATACGCAGTATTTT.

V and J are TRBV7-8 and TRBJ1-3; D is unclear. Germline CDR1 is SGHVS and CDR2 is FQNEAQ. The CDR3 runs to 15 residues. V was shortened by 5 bases and J by 2 bases, with 13 bases between the two germline ends. The CDR3 sequence: CASSAERAAGNTIYF. CDR3 coding DNA: TGTGCCAGCAGCGCAGAGCGGGCGGCTGGAAACACCATATATTTT.

The V gene is TRBV2, the J gene TRBJ2-3; the D is unclear. V dropped 4 bases and J dropped 3 bases, with 8 bases sitting between them. Germline V gene data show CDR1 as SNHLY and CDR2 as FYNNEI. CDR3 length equals 13 residues. CDR3: CASSGGWTDTQYF. In nucleotides, the CDR3 is TGTGCCAGCAGTGGTGGTTGGACAGATACGCAGTATTTT.

The gene calls are TRBV21-1 and TRBJ2-1; the D call in the table, TRBD1, was not verified against the DNA. TRBV21-1 corresponds to a pseudogene. The CDR3 has 14 residues. The DNA for the CDR3 is TGTGACAGCTCGTTAGGGGTGCAGGCCGATGAGCAGTTCTTC. This translates into CDSSLGVQADEQFF.

The chain joins TRBV19 to TRBJ2-5; no firm D call. Trimming removed 8 bases from V and 3 bases from J, with 10 bases in between. This CDR3 contains 12 residues. CDR1 and CDR2 from the germline V gene are LNHDA and SQIVND (reference sequence). The CDR3: CASSDSKETQYF. The CDR3 DNA reads TGTGCCAGTTCCGACTCAAAAGAGACCCAGTACTTC.

The CDR3 DNA reads as TGTGCCAGCCGGACAGGGTACAATGAGCAGTTCTTC. Translation: CASRTGYNEQFF. This chain links TRBV11-1 with TRBJ2-1, with 8 bases that match TRBD1. The germline gives CDR1 SGHAT, CDR2 FQDESV (reference sequence). The CDR3 length is 12 residues. With 8 bases clipped from V and 4 bases from J, the junction kept 1 base outside the gene matches. The whole variable domain, remainder taken from reference TRBV11-1 and TRBJ2-1, is EAEVAQSPRYKITEKSQAVAFWCDPISGHATLYWYRQILGQGPELLVQFQDESVVDDSQLPKDRFSAERLKGVDSTLKIQPAELGDSAMYLCASRTGYNEQFFGPGTRLTVL.

This chain links TRBV5-4 with TRBJ1-3; D is undetermined. Germline-derived CDR1 and CDR2 are SGHNT and YYREEE (reference sequence). The V gene lost 0 bases and the J gene lost 1 base, with 5 bases spanning the gap. This CDR3 is built from 14 residues. The CDR3 nucleotides read TGTGCCAGCAGCTTGGGGTTTTCTGGAAACACCATATATTTT. It translates to CASSLGFSGNTIYF.

V and J are TRBV5-1 and TRBJ2-1; no reliable D call. Trimming pared 4 bases from V and 1 base from J, leaving 18 bases between. This CDR3 comprises 17 residues. CDR1 and CDR2 (germline): SGHRS, YFSETQ. As DNA, the CDR3 is TGCGCCAGCAGCCGCGTCCCAAGGGAACAATCCTACAATGAGCAGTTCTTC. Protein sequence: CASSRVPREQSYNEQFF.

This chain uses TRBV7-9 with TRBJ2-1; maybe TRBD2 (5 bases). Germline values: CDR1 SEHNR, CDR2 FQNEAQ (reference sequence). Trimming removed 1 base at V and 12 bases at J, with 10 bases between. The CDR3 length is 12 residues. The CDR3 protein is CASSLVSEGQFF. For the CDR3, the DNA is TGTGCCAGCAGCTTAGTATCTGAGGGGCAGTTCTTC. The whole variable domain, remainder taken from reference TRBV7-9 and TRBJ2-1, is DTGVSQNPRHKITKRGQNVTFRCDPISEHNRLYWYRQTLGQGPEFLTYFQNEAQLEKSRLLSDRFSAERPKGSFSTLEIQRTEQGDSAMYLCASSLVSEGQFFGPGTRLTVL.

The chain combines TRBV4-1 with TRBJ1-5; D not resolved. Looked up from germline, CDR1 is MGHRA and CDR2 is YSYEKL. The CDR3 is 15 amino acids. With 1 base removed from V and 2 bases from J, the gap between germline ends came to 9 bases. The CDR3 sequence: CASSQVGRGNQPQHF. The CDR3 region has the DNA TGCGCCAGCAGCCAAGTGGGAAGGGGCAATCAGCCCCAGCATTTT.

The V and J genes are TRBV6-5 and TRBJ2-1; D is ambiguous. V was shortened by 9 bases and J by 4 bases, with 16 bases between the two germline ends. The CDR3 spans 14 residues. CDR1 MNHEY and CDR2 SVGAGI come from the germline V gene. The CDR3: CARRRFVSYNEQFF. DNA for the CDR3: TGTGCCAGGAGAAGATTCGTTTCGTACAATGAGCAGTTCTTC.

The CDR3 DNA is TGTGCCAGCAGCAAAATGGATTCGGGGCAGGGGAGGACCGGGGAGCTGTTTTTT. The encoded protein is CASSKMDSGQGRTGELFF. The J gene is TRBJ2-2, the V gene TRBV21-1. TRBV21-1 is a pseudogene segment. The CDR3 runs to 18 residues.

The chain links TRBV18 to TRBJ2-7; D might be TRBD2 (5 bases). CDR1 is KGHSH, CDR2 LQKENI, per germline. The ends were cut back, 3 bases at V and 1 base at J, with 13 bases in the middle. This CDR3 spans 15 amino acids. The CDR3 protein is CASSPPGSLSYEQYF. The CDR3 coding sequence is TGTGCCAGCTCACCTCCGGGATCCCTATCCTACGAGCAGTACTTC.

This chain connects TRBV5-8 to TRBJ1-2; TRBD1 is a possible D gene (6 bases). The V gene's germline CDR1 is SGHTS and CDR2 YDEGEE. CDR3 length: 17 residues. Trimming cost V 1 base and J 3 bases, with 19 bases left between them. The CDR3 region has the DNA TGTGCCAGCAGCTTGTCAATAGGGGGAAGGTTGGACTATGGCTACACCTTC. Translating it yields CASSLSIGGRLDYGYTF.

This chain uses TRBV18 with TRBJ1-4, with D possibly matching TRBD1 (5 bases). The CDR3 covers 16 residues. The V gene lost 0 bases and the J gene lost 0 bases, with 8 bases spanning the gap. Germline V gives CDR1 KGHSH, CDR2 LQKENI. The CDR3 here is CASSPPGTSTNEKLFF. The CDR3 bases are TGTGCCAGCTCACCACCGGGGACCTCAACTAATGAAAAACTGTTTTTT.

The rearrangement joins TRBV10-3 to TRBJ2-2, with D maybe TRBD2 (5 bases). Germline V CDR1 and CDR2: ENHRY, SYGVKD. The CDR3 spans 13 residues. The germline V and J ends were trimmed by 8 bases and 7 bases, with 14 bases remaining between them. The CDR3 DNA reads as TGTGCCATCTCACCTGGACGGGGCGGGGAGCTGTTTTTT. The encoded protein is CAISPGRGGELFF.